This T cell receptor beta chain came from a study of blood T cell repertoires in COVID-19. As for the study in general: T cells, B-cell-depleted T cells, or PBMCs supplied cDNA or gDNA.

Per the original data handling: It was from reference gene primer amplification that nucleated cell counts were estimated. Measured with immunoSEQ multiplex PCR; TCRdb has only the in-frame clones, and not every one. Clone size and the V and J calls come from that table; the DNA yielded D and trimming. Here the sample spans over 200,000 clones, roughly 89% being singletons. Trimming took off 5 bases at V and 5 bases at J, with 16 bases between the two ends. CDR3 length: 14 amino acids. Germline V CDR1 and CDR2: MNHEY, SVGAGI. Sequencing input: PBMCs or T cells enriched from blood (not recorded which). The receptor was isolated from a man aged 30 to 39 who had been exposed to COVID-19. The gene calls are TRBV6-5 and TRBJ2-7; D is possibly TRBD2 (5 bases). The CDR3 here is CASSTDVDSDEQYF. The CDR3 DNA follows: TGTGCCAGCAGTACCGATGTGGATAGCGACGAGCAGTACTTC.